This TCR beta chain was obtained from a study of T-cell reconstitution after alpha-beta-depleted transplantation in children. Using unique molecular identifiers, the investigators prepared the TCRbeta library. Via MiXCR, TCRdb re-called the PCR reads, giving one row per CDR3 protein. The profile shows around 400,000 distinct CDR3 sequences, under 13% of them singletons. Sequenced here: PBMCs from the stem cell graft donor, sampled from the stem cell graft. The TCR originated in a human donor who donated a stem cell graft to a child with acute myeloid leukemia.

CDR3 sequence (DNA): TGTGCCAGCAGCTTAGAGTCCCAGTATAATGAAAAACTGTTTTTT. It codes for CASSLESQYNEKLFF. This chain links TRBV7-2 with TRBJ1-4; D not resolved. Germline CDR1 SGHTA, CDR2 FQGNSA. Trimming took off 1 base at V and 4 bases at J, with 10 bases between the two ends. CDR3 length: 15 residues. The full variable domain, with the rest looked up from reference TRBV7-2 and TRBJ1-4, is GAGVSQSPSNKVTEKGKDVELRCDPISGHTALYWYRQSLGQGLEFLIYFQGNSAPDKSGLPSDRFSAERTGGSVSTLTIQRTQQEDSAVYLCASSLESQYNEKLFFGSGTQLSVL.